This T cell receptor (beta chain) was profiled in a study of T-cell memory formation after mild COVID-19. The wider study: Among the donors, TCR clusters were largely specific to each donor. Study findings and constraints: Whether second-wave clones peaking at day 37 were SARS-CoV-2 specific went unconfirmed.

This clonotype was observed many times. Its antigen is undetermined. TCRdb reprocessed the 5' RACE reads with MiXCR, giving one entry per CDR3 protein. The sample yields about half a million distinct CDR3 sequences, about 20% seen once. Sequenced material: PBMCs or a T cell subset sorted from them (not recorded which). This sequence originates from an adult woman who had mild COVID-19 (a few samples of this study predate the infection). Cell type and time point are not known.

The CDR3 bases are TGTGCCATCAGTGAGGGCAGGGACTACGAGCAGTACTTC. Its protein product is CAISEGRDYEQYF. This chain connects TRBV10-3 to TRBJ2-7; weak D call: TRBD1 (5 bases). The CDR3 has 13 residues. Trimming removed 2 bases at V and 3 bases at J, with 8 bases between. Germline V gives CDR1 ENHRY, CDR2 SYGVKD.